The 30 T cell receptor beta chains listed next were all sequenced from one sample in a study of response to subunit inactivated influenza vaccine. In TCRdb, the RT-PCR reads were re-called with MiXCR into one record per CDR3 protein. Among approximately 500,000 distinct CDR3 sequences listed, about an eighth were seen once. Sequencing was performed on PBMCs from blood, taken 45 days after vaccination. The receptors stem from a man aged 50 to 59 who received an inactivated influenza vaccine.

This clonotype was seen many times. Here the CDR3 DNA reads TGTGCCAGCAGTTTCGACGGGGCGGACAATGAGCAGTTCTTC. Protein sequence: CASSFDGADNEQFF. The chain couples TRBV12-3 or TRBV12-4 to TRBJ2-1; D possibly uses TRBD1 or TRBD2 (5 bases each). V lost 3 bases, J lost 5 bases, and 11 bases lay in between. CDR3 length: 14 amino acids.

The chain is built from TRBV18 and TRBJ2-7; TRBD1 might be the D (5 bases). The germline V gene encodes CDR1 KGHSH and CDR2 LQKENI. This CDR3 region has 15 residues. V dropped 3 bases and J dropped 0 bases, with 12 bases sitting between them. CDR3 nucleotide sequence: TGTGCCAGCTCACCCCGGAGACAGAGCTCCTACGAGCAGTACTTC. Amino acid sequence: CASSPRRQSSYEQYF.

The DNA of the CDR3 is TGTGCCAGCAGCTTAGCTTCAGGGGGTGGAAACACCATATATTTT. Amino acids: CASSLASGGGNTIYF. The chain employs TRBV7-2 and TRBJ1-3; 7 bases match TRBD1. Germline V CDR1 and CDR2: SGHTA, FQGNSA. The CDR3 has 15 amino acids. With 0 bases clipped from V and 3 bases from J, the junction kept 2 bases outside the gene matches.

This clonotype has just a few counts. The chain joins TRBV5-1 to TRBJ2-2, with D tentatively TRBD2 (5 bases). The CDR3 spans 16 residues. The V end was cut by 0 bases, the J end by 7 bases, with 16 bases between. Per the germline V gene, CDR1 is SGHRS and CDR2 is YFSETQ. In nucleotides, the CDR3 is TGCGCCAGCAGCTTGGCTCAGCGTGGAGGTCACGGGGAGCTGTTTTTT. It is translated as CASSLAQRGGHGELFF.

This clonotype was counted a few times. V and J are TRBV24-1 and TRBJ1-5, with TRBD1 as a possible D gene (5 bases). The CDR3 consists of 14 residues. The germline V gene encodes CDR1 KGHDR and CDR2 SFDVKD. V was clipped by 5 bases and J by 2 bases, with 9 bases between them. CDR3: CATSAQGGNQPQHF. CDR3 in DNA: TGTGCCACCAGTGCCCAGGGAGGCAATCAGCCCCAGCATTTT.

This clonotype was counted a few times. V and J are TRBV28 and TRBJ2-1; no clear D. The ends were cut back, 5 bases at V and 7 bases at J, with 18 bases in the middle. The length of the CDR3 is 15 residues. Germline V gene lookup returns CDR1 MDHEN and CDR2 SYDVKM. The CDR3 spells CASSPEDLQGNEQFF. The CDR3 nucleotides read TGTGCCAGCAGTCCCGAAGACCTGCAAGGGAATGAGCAGTTCTTC. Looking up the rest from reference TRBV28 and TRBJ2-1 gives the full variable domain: DVKVTQSSRYLVKRTGEKVFLECVQDMDHENMFWYRQDPGLGLRLIYFSYDVKMKEKGDIPEGYSVSREKKERFSLILESASTNQTSMYLCASSPEDLQGNEQFFGPGTRLTVL.

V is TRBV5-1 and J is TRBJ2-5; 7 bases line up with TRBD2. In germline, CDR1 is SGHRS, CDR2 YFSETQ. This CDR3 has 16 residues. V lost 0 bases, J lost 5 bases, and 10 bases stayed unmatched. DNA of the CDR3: TGCGCCAGCAGCTTGGTTATGCGGGGGAGCAGGGAGACCCAGTACTTC. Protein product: CASSLVMRGSRETQYF.

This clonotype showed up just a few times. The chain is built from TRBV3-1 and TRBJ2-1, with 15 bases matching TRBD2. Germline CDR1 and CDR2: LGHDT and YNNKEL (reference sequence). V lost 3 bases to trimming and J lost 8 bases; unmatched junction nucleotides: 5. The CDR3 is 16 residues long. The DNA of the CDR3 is TGTGCCAGCAGCCAGGACGGGACTAGCGGGAGGCATGAGCAGTTCTTC. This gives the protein CASSQDGTSGRHEQFF.

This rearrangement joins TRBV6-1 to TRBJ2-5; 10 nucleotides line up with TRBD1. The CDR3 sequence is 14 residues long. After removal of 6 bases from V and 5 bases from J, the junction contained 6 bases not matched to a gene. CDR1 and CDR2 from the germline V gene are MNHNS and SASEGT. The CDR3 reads CASRNRDRGETQYF. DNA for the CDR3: TGTGCCAGCAGGAACCGGGACAGGGGTGAGACCCAGTACTTC.

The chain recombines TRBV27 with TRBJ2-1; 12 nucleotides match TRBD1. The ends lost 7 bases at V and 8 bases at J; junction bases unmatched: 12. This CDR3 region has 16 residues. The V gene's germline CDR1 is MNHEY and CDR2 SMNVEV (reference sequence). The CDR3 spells CASIIRGDRGRDEQFF. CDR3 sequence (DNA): TGTGCCAGCATCATCCGCGGGGACAGGGGGCGGGATGAGCAGTTCTTC.

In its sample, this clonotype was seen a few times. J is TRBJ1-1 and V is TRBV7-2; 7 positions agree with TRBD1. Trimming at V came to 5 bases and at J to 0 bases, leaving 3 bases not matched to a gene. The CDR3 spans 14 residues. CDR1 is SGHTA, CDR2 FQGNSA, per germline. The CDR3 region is CASSQDRLNTEAFF. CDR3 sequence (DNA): TGTGCCAGCAGCCAGGACAGGCTGAACACTGAAGCTTTCTTT.

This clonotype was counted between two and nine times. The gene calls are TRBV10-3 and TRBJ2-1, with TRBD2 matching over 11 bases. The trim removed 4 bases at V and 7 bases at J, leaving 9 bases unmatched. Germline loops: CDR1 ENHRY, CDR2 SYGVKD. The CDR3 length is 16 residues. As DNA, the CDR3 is TGTGCCATCAGTGCACTAACTAGCGGGAGTGGGAATGAGCAGTTCTTC. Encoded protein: CAISALTSGSGNEQFF.

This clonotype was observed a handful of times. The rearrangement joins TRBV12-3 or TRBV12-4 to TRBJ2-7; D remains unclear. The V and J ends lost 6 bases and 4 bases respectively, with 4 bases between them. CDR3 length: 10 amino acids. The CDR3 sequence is CASRKYEQYF. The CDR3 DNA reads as TGTGCCAGCAGAAAGTACGAGCAGTACTTC.

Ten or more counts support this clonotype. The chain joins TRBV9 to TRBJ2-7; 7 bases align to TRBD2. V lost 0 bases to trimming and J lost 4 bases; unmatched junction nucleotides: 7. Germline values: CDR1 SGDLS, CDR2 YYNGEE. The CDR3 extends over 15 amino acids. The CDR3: CASSVEGGSSYEQYF. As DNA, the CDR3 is TGTGCCAGCAGCGTAGAAGGCGGGAGTTCATACGAGCAGTACTTC. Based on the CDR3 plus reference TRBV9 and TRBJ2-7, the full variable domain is DSGVTQTPKHLITATGQRVTLRCSPRSGDLSVYWYQQSLDQGLQFLIQYYNGEERAKGNILERFSAQQFPDLHSELNLSSLELGDSALYFCASSVEGGSSYEQYFGPGTRLTVT.

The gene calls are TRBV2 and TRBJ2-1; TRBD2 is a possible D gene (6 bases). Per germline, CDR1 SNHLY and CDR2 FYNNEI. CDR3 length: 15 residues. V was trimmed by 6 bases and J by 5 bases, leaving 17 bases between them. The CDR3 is CASSREKLRHNEQFF. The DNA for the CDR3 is TGTGCCAGCAGCCGGGAGAAGCTGAGGCACAATGAGCAGTTCTTC.

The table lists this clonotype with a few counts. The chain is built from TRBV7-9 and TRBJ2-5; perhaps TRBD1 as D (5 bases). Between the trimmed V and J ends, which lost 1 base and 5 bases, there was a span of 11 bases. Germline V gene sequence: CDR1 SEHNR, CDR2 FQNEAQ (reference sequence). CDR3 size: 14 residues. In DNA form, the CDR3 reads TGTGCCAGCAGCTTAGAAGGTCCAGGGGAGACCCAGTACTTC. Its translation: CASSLEGPGETQYF.

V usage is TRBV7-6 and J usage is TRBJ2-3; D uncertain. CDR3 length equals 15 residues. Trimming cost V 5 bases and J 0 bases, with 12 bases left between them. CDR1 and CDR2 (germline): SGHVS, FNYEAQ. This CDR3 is CASSPLADSTDTQYF. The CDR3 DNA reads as TGTGCCAGCAGCCCCCTGGCGGATAGCACAGATACGCAGTATTTT.

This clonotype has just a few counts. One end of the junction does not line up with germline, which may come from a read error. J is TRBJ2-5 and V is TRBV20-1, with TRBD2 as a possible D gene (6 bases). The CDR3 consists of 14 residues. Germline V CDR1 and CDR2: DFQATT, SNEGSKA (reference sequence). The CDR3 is CSAREPDTTREDLF. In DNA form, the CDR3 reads TGCAGTGCTAGGGAACCTGATACCACGAGGGAGGACCTCTTC.

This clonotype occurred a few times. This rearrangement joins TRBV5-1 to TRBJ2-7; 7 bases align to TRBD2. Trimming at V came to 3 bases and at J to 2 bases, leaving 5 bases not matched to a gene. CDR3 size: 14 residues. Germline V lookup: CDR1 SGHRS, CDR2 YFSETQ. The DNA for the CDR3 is TGCGCCAGCAGCTCCGGACTAGAACCCTACGAGCAGTACTTC. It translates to CASSSGLEPYEQYF. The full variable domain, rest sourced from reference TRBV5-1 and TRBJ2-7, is KAGVTQTPRYLIKTRGQQVTLSCSPISGHRSVSWYQQTPGQGLQFLFEYFSETQRNKGNFPGRFSGRQFSNSRSEMNVSTLELGDSALYLCASSSGLEPYEQYFGPGTRLTVT.

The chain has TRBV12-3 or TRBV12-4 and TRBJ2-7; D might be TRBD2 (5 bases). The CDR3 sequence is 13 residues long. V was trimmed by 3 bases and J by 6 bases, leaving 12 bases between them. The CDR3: CASSFSLAIEQYF. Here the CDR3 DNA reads TGTGCCAGCAGTTTTAGCCTAGCCATCGAGCAGTACTTC.

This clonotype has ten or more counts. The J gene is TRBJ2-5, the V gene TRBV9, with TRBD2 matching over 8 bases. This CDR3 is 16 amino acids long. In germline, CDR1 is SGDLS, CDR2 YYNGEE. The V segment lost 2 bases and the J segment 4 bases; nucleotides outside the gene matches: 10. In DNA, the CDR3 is TGTGCCAGCAGCGTGAACGCGGGACTAGTGACAGAGACCCAGTACTTC. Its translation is CASSVNAGLVTETQYF.

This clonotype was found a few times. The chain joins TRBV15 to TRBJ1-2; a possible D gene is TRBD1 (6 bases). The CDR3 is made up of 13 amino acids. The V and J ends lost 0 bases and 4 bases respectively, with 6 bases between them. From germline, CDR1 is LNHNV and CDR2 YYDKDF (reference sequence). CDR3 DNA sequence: TGTGCCACCAGCAGAGAAGGGGGCTATGGCTACACCTTC. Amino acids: CATSREGGYGYTF. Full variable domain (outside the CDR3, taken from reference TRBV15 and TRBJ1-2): DAMVIQNPRYQVTQFGKPVTLSCSQTLNHNVMYWYQQKSSQAPKLLFHYYDKDFNNEADTPDNFQSRRPNTSFCFLDIRSPGLGDTAMYLCATSREGGYGYTFGSGTRLTVV.

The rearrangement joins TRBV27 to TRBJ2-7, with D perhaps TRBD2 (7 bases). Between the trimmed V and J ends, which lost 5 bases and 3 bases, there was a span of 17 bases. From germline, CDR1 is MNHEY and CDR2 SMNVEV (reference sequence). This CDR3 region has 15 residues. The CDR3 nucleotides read TGTGCCAGCAGTCCAAAGAGGGGGGGCTTCTACGAGCAGTACTTC. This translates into CASSPKRGGFYEQYF.

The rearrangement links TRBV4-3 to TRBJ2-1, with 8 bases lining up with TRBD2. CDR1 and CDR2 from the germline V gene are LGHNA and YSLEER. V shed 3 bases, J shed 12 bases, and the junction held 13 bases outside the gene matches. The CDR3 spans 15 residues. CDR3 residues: CASSHTRGGRTAQFF. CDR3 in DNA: TGCGCCAGCAGCCATACCCGGGGGGGCCGGACGGCGCAGTTCTTC.

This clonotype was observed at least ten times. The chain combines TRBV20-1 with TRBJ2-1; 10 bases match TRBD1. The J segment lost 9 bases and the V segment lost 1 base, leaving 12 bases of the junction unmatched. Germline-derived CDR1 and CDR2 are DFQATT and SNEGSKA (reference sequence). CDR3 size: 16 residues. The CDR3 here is CSARGSGRGDRGEQFF. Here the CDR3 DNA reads TGCAGTGCTAGAGGGAGCGGGAGAGGGGACAGGGGTGAGCAGTTCTTC.

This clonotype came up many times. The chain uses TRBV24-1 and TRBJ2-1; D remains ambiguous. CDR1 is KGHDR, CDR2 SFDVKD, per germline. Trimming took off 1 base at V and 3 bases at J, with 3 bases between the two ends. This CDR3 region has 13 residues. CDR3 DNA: TGTGCCACCAGTGATTTCAGCTACAATGAGCAGTTCTTC. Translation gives CATSDFSYNEQFF.

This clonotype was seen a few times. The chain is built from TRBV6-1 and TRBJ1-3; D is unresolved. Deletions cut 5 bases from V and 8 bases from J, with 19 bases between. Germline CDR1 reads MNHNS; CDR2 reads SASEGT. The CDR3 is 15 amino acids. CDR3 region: CASSREPWMSDTIYF. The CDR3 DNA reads TGTGCCAGCAGTCGCGAACCTTGGATGAGCGACACCATATATTTT.

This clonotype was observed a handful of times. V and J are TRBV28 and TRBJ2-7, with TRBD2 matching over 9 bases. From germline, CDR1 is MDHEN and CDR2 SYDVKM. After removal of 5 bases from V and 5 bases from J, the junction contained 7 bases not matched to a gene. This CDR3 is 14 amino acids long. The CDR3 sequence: CASSISGSLNEQYF. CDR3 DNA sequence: TGTGCCAGCAGTATTAGCGGGAGCCTAAACGAGCAGTACTTC.

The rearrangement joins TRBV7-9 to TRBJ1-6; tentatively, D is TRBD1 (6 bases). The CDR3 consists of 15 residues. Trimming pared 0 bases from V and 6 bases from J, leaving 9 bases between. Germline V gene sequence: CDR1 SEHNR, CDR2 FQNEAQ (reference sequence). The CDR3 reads CASSLATGGNSPLHF. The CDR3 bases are TGTGCCAGCAGCTTAGCGACAGGCGGTAATTCACCCCTCCACTTT.

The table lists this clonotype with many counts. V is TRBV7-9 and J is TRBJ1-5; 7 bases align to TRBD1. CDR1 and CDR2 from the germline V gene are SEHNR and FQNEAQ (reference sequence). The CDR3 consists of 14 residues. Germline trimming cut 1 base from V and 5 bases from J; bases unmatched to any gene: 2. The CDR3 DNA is TGTGCCAGCAGCTTAGGCCAGGGGGATCAGCCCCAGCATTTT. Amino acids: CASSLGQGDQPQHF.